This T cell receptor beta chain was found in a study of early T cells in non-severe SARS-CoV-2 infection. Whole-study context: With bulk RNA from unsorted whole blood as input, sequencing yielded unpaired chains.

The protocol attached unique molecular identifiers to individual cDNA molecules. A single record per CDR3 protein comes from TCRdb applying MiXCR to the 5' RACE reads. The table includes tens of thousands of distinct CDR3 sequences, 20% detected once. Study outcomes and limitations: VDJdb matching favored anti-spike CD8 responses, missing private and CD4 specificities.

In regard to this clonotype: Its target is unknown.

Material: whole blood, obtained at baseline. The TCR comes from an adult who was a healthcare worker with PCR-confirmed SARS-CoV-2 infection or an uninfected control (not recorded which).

Here the CDR3 reads CASSPGVGSSYNSPLHF. In DNA form, the CDR3 reads TGTGCCAGCAGCCCGGGGGTGGGGAGCTCCTATAATTCACCCCTCCACTTT. The V gene is TRBV11-2, the J gene TRBJ1-6, with D possibly matching TRBD1 (5 bases). Germline CDR1 reads SGHAT; CDR2 reads FQNNGV. Trimming removed 5 bases from V and 0 bases from J, with 14 bases in between. The CDR3 loop spans 17 amino acids. Drawing the rest from reference TRBV11-2 and TRBJ1-6, the complete variable domain is EAGVAQSPRYKIIEKRQSVAFWCNPISGHATLYWYQQILGQGPKLLIQFQNNGVVDDSQLPKDRFSAERLKGVDSTLKIQPAKLEDSAVYLCASSPGVGSSYNSPLHFGNGTRLTVT.